This TCR beta chain was recovered during a study of T cell repertoires in cytomegalovirus infection. This clonotype was observed many times. The antigen is undetermined. CDR1 and CDR2 from the germline V gene are SGHVT and SQSDAQ. There are 19 residues in the CDR3. V lost 5 bases, J lost 0 bases, and 18 bases stayed unmatched. TCRdb re-derived calls from the reads in MiXCR, one entry per CDR3 protein. The data show around 740,000 distinct CDR3 sequences, roughly 36% seen once. Study-wide points: Cumulative public TCR beta family frequency identified CMV carriers with the relevant HLA. HLA-C-restricted CMV clonotypes gave the most frequent clonotype in two of eight donors.

The gene calls are TRBV7-4 and TRBJ1-2, with 7 bases lining up with TRBD1. This clonotype was obtained from a human donor in good health (CMV status not recorded). Some clones in this sample may be carry-over from other donors' samples. Sequenced material: PBMCs. In DNA, the CDR3 is TGTGCCAGCAGCCGAAATTTAGGGACAGTCTATTTCCCTAACTATGGCTACACCTTC. Translation: CASSRNLGTVYFPNYGYTF.